A single sample gave rise to the 14 T cell receptor beta chains below, sequenced in a study of sequential checkpoint blockade in melanoma. This sample's treatment: randomized to nivolumab then ipilimumab (arm A) or the reverse (arm B). Using immunoSEQ multiplex PCR, the repertoire was profiled, and TCRdb retains in-frame clones only, with some absent. The repertoire holds 7,900 or so clones, with about 20% as singletons. The specimen was tumor tissue (inferred from file names), collected from a patient given nivolumab and ipilimumab in sequence. These receptors were collected from a human donor with melanoma.

The chain couples TRBV11-3 to TRBJ2-7; 8 nucleotides align to TRBD1. The V gene end was trimmed by 5 bases and the J gene end by 2 bases; junction bases not matched to a gene: 8. CDR3 length: 15 residues. From germline, CDR1 is SGHNT and CDR2 YENEEA. The CDR3 DNA reads TGTGCCAGCAGCAGAGACAGGGGAATCACCTACGAGCAGTACTTC. This sequence encodes CASSRDRGITYEQYF.

This clone was seen a handful of times. The chain couples TRBV11-3 to TRBJ2-7; no definite D call. The V and J ends lost 3 bases and 0 bases respectively, with 18 bases between them. CDR1 SGHNT and CDR2 YENEEA come from the germline V gene. This CDR3 is 17 amino acids long. The CDR3 DNA is TGTGCCAGCAGCTTGGGTGGCCACAGTAGATACTCCTACGAGCAGTACTTC. Its protein product is CASSLGGHSRYSYEQYF.

The rearrangement links TRBV30 to TRBJ2-3, with D possibly being TRBD2 (5 bases). The CDR3 totals 14 residues. Germline assignment: CDR1 GTSNPN and CDR2 SVGIG (reference sequence). The ends were cut back, 0 bases at V and 1 base at J, with 8 bases in the middle. The chain's CDR3 is CAWSVLGGTDTQYF. For the CDR3, the DNA is TGTGCCTGGAGTGTACTCGGGGGCACAGATACGCAGTATTTT. The whole variable domain, remainder taken from reference TRBV30 and TRBJ2-3, is SQTIHQWPATLVQPVGSPLSLECTVEGTSNPNLYWYRQAAGRGLQLLFYSVGIGQISSEVPQNLSASRPQDRQFILSSKKLLLSDSGFYLCAWSVLGGTDTQYFGPGTRLTVL.

This clone was detected a few times. The chain recombines TRBV6-8 with TRBJ2-1; 8 bases fit TRBD1. Germline V gene data show CDR1 as MNHGY and CDR2 as SAAAGT. J gave up 7 bases and V 6 bases, and 11 bases lay outside the gene matches. The CDR3 covers 15 residues. CDR3 sequence reads: CASSTSQGARNEQFF. DNA of the CDR3: TGTGCCAGCAGCACTTCGCAGGGGGCGCGGAATGAGCAGTTCTTC.

This clone turned up a few times. CDR3 amino acids: CATSRVQGGNTIYF. The CDR3, as DNA: TGTGCCACCAGCAGAGTACAGGGGGGAAACACCATATATTTT. The chain is built from TRBV15 and TRBJ1-3; 7 bases are shared with TRBD1. The CDR3 length is 14 residues. Per the germline V gene, CDR1 is LNHNV and CDR2 is YYDKDF (reference sequence). V was pared by 1 base and J by 4 bases, with 1 base of the junction left unmatched.

This clone was picked up a small number of times. CDR3 protein: CASSDPPDTQYF. The CDR3 coding sequence is TGTGCCAGCAGTGACCCCCCAGATACGCAGTATTTT. This chain joins TRBV6-8 and TRBJ2-3, with unresolved D. The CDR3 consists of 12 residues. V was trimmed by 5 bases and J by 4 bases, leaving 7 bases between them. Germline values: CDR1 MNHGY, CDR2 SAAAGT.

The CDR3 protein is CASSPSGVNEQFF. In nucleotides, the CDR3 is TGTGCCAGCTCACCTAGCGGGGTGAATGAGCAGTTCTTC. This chain links TRBV18 with TRBJ2-1; 8 nucleotides match TRBD2. Trimming removed 3 bases from V and 7 bases from J; junction bases left unmatched: 2. Germline CDR1 is KGHSH and CDR2 is LQKENI. The CDR3 is made up of 13 amino acids.

By share, this clone ranks as large (0.1 to 1%). The chain links TRBV6-8 to TRBJ1-6, with D maybe TRBD1 (5 bases). CDR1 and CDR2 (germline): MNHGY, SAAAGT. The length of the CDR3 is 15 residues. V was cut by 5 bases and J by 9 bases, with 17 bases left in between. The CDR3 spells CASSQTESGGSPLHF. In DNA, the CDR3 is TGTGCCAGCAGTCAGACAGAGAGCGGAGGTTCACCCCTCCACTTT.

The chain has TRBV5-1 and TRBJ2-3; D is unresolved. The ends were cut back, 4 bases at V and 2 bases at J, with 23 bases in the middle. The CDR3 totals 18 residues. Germline V gene sequence: CDR1 SGHRS, CDR2 YFSETQ. In nucleotides, the CDR3 is TGCGCCAGCAGCCCCTCCGGACGGAGTCTCCTTCACACAGATACGCAGTATTTT. Encoded protein: CASSPSGRSLLHTDTQYF.

The table lists this clone with many counts. V gene TRBV11-3 combines with J gene TRBJ1-1; 7 nucleotides align to TRBD1. This CDR3 has 15 amino acids. Trimming at V came to 7 bases and at J to 4 bases, leaving 12 bases not matched to a gene. CDR1 SGHNT and CDR2 YENEEA come from the germline V gene. The CDR3 is CASTDPRQGGTEAFF. CDR3 bases: TGTGCCAGCACCGACCCCCGACAGGGCGGCACTGAAGCTTTCTTT.

There are a few counts of this clone. The genes are TRBV28 and TRBJ1-2; the match to TRBD1 covers 9 bases. V shed 5 bases and J 9 bases; nucleotides not matched to a gene: 4. Germline loops: CDR1 MDHEN, CDR2 SYDVKM. CDR3 length equals 12 residues. The CDR3 sequence is CASSRGTGSYTF. CDR3 nucleotides: TGTGCCAGCAGTCGCGGGACAGGGAGCTACACCTTC.

The DNA for the CDR3 is TGTGCCAGCTCACCACAGCGGGAGATCGCCTACGAGCAGTACTTC. It translates to CASSPQREIAYEQYF. V and J are TRBV18 and TRBJ2-7, with TRBD2 matching 8 bases. In germline, CDR1 is KGHSH, CDR2 LQKENI. Trimming took 1 base from V and 2 from J; bases not matched to a gene: 4. The CDR3 totals 15 residues.

This chain links TRBV6-8 with TRBJ1-4; D might be TRBD1 (5 bases). Germline-derived CDR1 and CDR2 are MNHGY and SAAAGT. Deletions cut 4 bases from V and 11 bases from J, with 17 bases between. The CDR3 has 14 amino acids. CDR3 nucleotides: TGTGCCAGCAGTTCCGGGGCCGGACTCTGGAAACTGTTTTTT. Encoded protein: CASSSGAGLWKLFF.

J is TRBJ1-4 and V is TRBV6-8, with D unclear. Trimming removed 6 bases from V and 8 bases from J, with 16 bases in between. In germline, CDR1 is MNHGY, CDR2 SAAAGT. This CDR3 has 14 amino acids. The CDR3 sequence is CASSPQVSGEKLFF. The CDR3 region has the DNA TGTGCCAGCAGCCCTCAGGTTTCCGGGGAAAAACTGTTTTTT.